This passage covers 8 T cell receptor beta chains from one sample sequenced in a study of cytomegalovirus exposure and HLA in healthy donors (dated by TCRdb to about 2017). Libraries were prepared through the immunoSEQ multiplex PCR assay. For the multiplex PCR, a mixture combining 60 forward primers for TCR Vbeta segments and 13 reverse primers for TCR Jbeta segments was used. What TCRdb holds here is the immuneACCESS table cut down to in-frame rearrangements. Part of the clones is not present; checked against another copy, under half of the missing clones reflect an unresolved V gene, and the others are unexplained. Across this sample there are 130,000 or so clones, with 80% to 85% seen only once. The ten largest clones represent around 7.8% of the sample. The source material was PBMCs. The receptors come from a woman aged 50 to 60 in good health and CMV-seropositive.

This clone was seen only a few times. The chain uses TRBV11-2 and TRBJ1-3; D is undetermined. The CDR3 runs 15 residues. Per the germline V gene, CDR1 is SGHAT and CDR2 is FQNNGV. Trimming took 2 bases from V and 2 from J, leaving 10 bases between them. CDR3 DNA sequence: TGTGCCAGCAGCTTAAGCGGAACAACTGGAAACACCATATATTTT. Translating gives CASSLSGTTGNTIYF. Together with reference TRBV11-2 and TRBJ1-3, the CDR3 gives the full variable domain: EAGVAQSPRYKIIEKRQSVAFWCNPISGHATLYWYQQILGQGPKLLIQFQNNGVVDDSQLPKDRFSAERLKGVDSTLKIQPAKLEDSAVYLCASSLSGTTGNTIYFGEGSWLTVV.

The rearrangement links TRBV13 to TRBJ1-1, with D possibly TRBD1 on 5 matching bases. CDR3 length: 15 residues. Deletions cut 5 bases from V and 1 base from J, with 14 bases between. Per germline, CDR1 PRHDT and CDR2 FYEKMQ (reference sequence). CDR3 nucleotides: TGTGCCAGCAGCCCGAGGTCAAGGGGGAACACTGAAGCTTTCTTT. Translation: CASSPRSRGNTEAFF.

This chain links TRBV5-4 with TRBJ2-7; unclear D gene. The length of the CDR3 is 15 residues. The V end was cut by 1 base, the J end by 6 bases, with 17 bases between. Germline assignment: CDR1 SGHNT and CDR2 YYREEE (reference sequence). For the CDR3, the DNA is TGTGCCAGCAGCTTGTTTTCCGCCGATTCCGGCGAGCAGTACTTC. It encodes CASSLFSADSGEQYF.

The DNA for the CDR3 is TGCGCCAGCACTCCCACAGGGGCGAACACTGAAGCTTTCTTT. The encoded protein is CASTPTGANTEAFF. V is TRBV5-1 and J is TRBJ1-1, with TRBD1 identical over 7 bases. Germline loops: CDR1 SGHRS, CDR2 YFSETQ. The CDR3 covers 14 residues. V shed 6 bases and J 1 base; nucleotides not matched to a gene: 6.

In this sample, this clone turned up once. DNA of the CDR3: TGCAGCGTCCAACCGGGACAGGGGCTCTACGAGCAGTACTTC. Its protein product is CSVQPGQGLYEQYF. This rearrangement joins TRBV29-1 to TRBJ2-7; TRBD1 aligns across 10 bases. Trimming at V came to 6 bases and at J to 3 bases, leaving 8 bases not matched to a gene. CDR1 and CDR2 (germline): SQVTM, ANQGSEA. CDR3 length: 14 amino acids.

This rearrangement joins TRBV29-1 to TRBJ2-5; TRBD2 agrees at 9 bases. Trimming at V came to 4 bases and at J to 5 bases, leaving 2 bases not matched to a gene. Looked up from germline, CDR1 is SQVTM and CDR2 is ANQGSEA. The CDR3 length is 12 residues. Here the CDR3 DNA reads TGCAGCGTTGGACTAGCGGTGGAGACCCAGTACTTC. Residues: CSVGLAVETQYF.

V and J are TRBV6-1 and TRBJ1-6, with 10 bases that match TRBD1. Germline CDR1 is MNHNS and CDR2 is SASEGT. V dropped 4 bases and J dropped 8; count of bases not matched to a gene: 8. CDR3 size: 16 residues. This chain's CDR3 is CASSGITGTGDSPLHF. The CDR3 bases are TGTGCCAGCAGTGGCATCACCGGGACAGGGGATTCACCCCTCCACTTT.

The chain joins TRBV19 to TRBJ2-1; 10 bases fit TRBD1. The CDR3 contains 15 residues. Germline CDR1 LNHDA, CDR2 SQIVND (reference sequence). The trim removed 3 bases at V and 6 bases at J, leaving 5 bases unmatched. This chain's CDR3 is CASSIGTGVANEQFF. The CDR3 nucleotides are TGTGCCAGTAGTATCGGGACAGGGGTGGCCAATGAGCAGTTCTTC.